Below are 25 T cell receptor beta chains sequenced from a single sample in a study of T cells after yellow fever vaccination (dated by TCRdb to the late 2010s). Libraries were constructed by 5' RACE. The instrument given in TCRdb is Illumina NovaSeq 6000. TCRdb applied fastp at Q25 and MiXCR to the public reads, then kept only in-frame beta chains. Identical CDR3 proteins give one entry, which carries the most common genes and DNA. The table for this sample lists some 300,000 distinct CDR3 sequences; less than 9.5% of them were counted only once. Together, the top ten hold around 3.3% of the sample. The sample's treatment or condition label, in plain terms: live attenuated yellow fever vaccine strain. This sample comprised CD4+ T cells sorted from PBMCs, obtained 5 days after the yellow fever booster vaccination. All receptors derive from a man aged 18-30 years who received the YFV17D yellow fever vaccine.

Only a few counts were recorded for this clonotype. This chain uses TRBV20-1 with TRBJ1-5, with 8 bases matching TRBD1. Looked up from germline, CDR1 is DFQATT and CDR2 is SNEGSKA (reference sequence). After removal of 5 bases from V and 5 bases from J, the junction contained 11 bases not matched to a gene. CDR3 length equals 15 residues. The CDR3 coding sequence is TGCAGTGCTTTGGACAGGGTTCGTGGCGATCAGCCCCAGCATTTT. Translated, it gives CSALDRVRGDQPQHF.

The chain couples TRBV6-2 or TRBV6-3 to TRBJ2-1, with TRBD2 matching over 8 bases. Germline V gene sequence: CDR1 MNHEY, CDR2 SVGEGT. The CDR3 has 15 amino acids. Losses at the gene ends were 0 bases for V and 7 bases for J; bases not matched to a gene: 5. CDR3 protein: CASSYSRGGWNEQFF. The DNA of the CDR3 is TGTGCCAGCAGTTACTCCCGGGGGGGTTGGAATGAGCAGTTCTTC.

The chain links TRBV4-1 to TRBJ2-7; D is ambiguous. The V and J ends lost 1 base and 3 bases respectively, with 22 bases between them. The CDR3 loop spans 18 amino acids. The V gene's germline CDR1 is MGHRA and CDR2 YSYEKL. The CDR3 reads CASSQAPTRDALVYEQYF. The CDR3 DNA is TGCGCCAGCAGCCAAGCCCCAACGCGAGACGCATTGGTCTACGAGCAGTACTTC.

This chain links TRBV7-2 with TRBJ2-3, with TRBD2 matching 9 bases. This CDR3 has 16 residues. Germline values: CDR1 SGHTA, CDR2 FQGNSA. Germline trimming cut 6 bases from V and 2 bases from J; bases unmatched to any gene: 9. CDR3 in amino acids: CASSSVAGAFTDTQYF. DNA of the CDR3: TGTGCCAGCAGTTCCGTAGCGGGGGCCTTCACAGATACGCAGTATTTT.

This clonotype was seen once. J is TRBJ2-2 and V is TRBV5-1; 12 positions match TRBD1. V lost 6 bases, J lost 0 bases, and 9 bases stayed unmatched. Germline lookup yields CDR1 SGHRS and CDR2 YFSETQ. This CDR3 is built from 18 residues. CDR3 in DNA: TGCGCCAGCACCCCGGGGACAGGGGGCGCGTCGAACACCGGGGAGCTGTTTTTT. Translation: CASTPGTGGASNTGELFF.

The gene calls are TRBV15 and TRBJ1-5; D unclear. The CDR3 has 13 amino acids. V lost 3 bases and J 0 bases, leaving 3 bases between the germline ends. Per germline, CDR1 LNHNV and CDR2 YYDKDF (reference sequence). The CDR3 protein is CATSRGSNQPQHF. DNA of the CDR3: TGTGCCACCAGCAGGGGTAGCAATCAGCCCCAGCATTTT.

The genes are TRBV6-2 or TRBV6-3 and TRBJ2-2; D remains unclear. Trimming left V 2 bases short and J 6 bases short, with 7 bases between. CDR3 size: 13 residues. Germline CDR1 reads MNHEY; CDR2 reads SVGEGT. The CDR3, as DNA: TGTGCCAGCAGTTACCGATGGGCCGGGGAGCTGTTTTTT. It translates to CASSYRWAGELFF.

CDR3 region: CASSLLDNQPQHF. CDR3 sequence (DNA): TGTGCCAGCAGCTTGCTTGACAATCAGCCCCAGCATTTT. V is TRBV5-6 and J is TRBJ1-5; D gene unclear. Per germline, CDR1 SGHDT and CDR2 YYEEEE. The CDR3 contains 13 residues. V was pared by 1 base and J by 3 bases, with 5 bases between.

The genes are TRBV5-1 and TRBJ2-2; 8 nucleotides line up with TRBD2. The CDR3 extends over 17 amino acids. V gave up 0 bases and J gave up 4 bases; unmatched junction bases: 8. Germline loops: CDR1 SGHRS, CDR2 YFSETQ. The chain's CDR3 is CASSLAGTSRATGELFF. The CDR3 DNA sequence: TGCGCCAGCAGCTTGGCCGGGACTAGTCGGGCCACCGGGGAGCTGTTTTTT.

The sample holds a few counts of this clonotype. The chain combines TRBV20-1 with TRBJ2-7, with 7 nucleotides matching TRBD1. The CDR3 covers 14 residues. Trimming at V came to 0 bases and at J to 5 bases, leaving 7 bases not matched to a gene. In germline, CDR1 is DFQATT, CDR2 SNEGSKA (reference sequence). CDR3 in amino acids: CSARDLQGNNEQYV. CDR3 sequence (DNA): TGCAGTGCTAGAGACTTACAGGGGAATAACGAGCAGTACGTC.

The chain links TRBV18 to TRBJ1-3; D is perhaps TRBD1 (5 bases). Germline V gene sequence: CDR1 KGHSH, CDR2 LQKENI. V was clipped by 3 bases and J by 7 bases, with 19 bases between them. The CDR3 covers 16 residues. Here the CDR3 DNA reads TGTGCCAGCTCACCCACAGACAGCGGAGCGTGGAACACCATATATTTT. Protein: CASSPTDSGAWNTIYF.

In this sample, this clonotype turned up a few times. The genes are TRBV11-1 and TRBJ1-2; D unresolved. The CDR3 sequence is 15 residues long. Trimming shortened V by 2 bases and J by 2 bases, and 12 bases separated the two germline ends. The germline V gene has CDR1 SGHAT and CDR2 FQDESV (reference sequence). Here the CDR3 reads CASSLRGRNNYGYTF. CDR3 nucleotide sequence: TGTGCCAGCAGCTTAAGAGGCAGGAACAACTATGGCTACACCTTC.

This chain joins TRBV3-1 and TRBJ2-3; 13 bases fit TRBD2. This CDR3 is 17 amino acids long. The junction had 5 bases not matched to a gene; V was cut back by 5 bases and J by 0 bases. The germline CDR1 and CDR2 sequences are LGHDT and YNNKEL (reference sequence). The CDR3 DNA is TGTGCCAGCAGCTACGGACTAGCGGGGGCAAGCACAGATACGCAGTATTTT. It codes for CASSYGLAGASTDTQYF.

In this sample, this clonotype turned up many times. V is TRBV4-3 and J is TRBJ1-5; D is unresolved. The ends were cut back, 4 bases at V and 1 base at J, with 14 bases in the middle. This CDR3 has 16 residues. CDR1 is LGHNA and CDR2 is YSLEER in the germline V gene. The DNA of the CDR3 is TGCGCCAGCAGCCGGAGGTTGGGCGGGAGCAATCAGCCCCAGCATTTT. This sequence encodes CASSRRLGGSNQPQHF.

A few counts support this clonotype. The chain is built from TRBV10-3 and TRBJ2-7; D might be TRBD1 or TRBD2, each matching 5 bases. The CDR3 loop spans 13 amino acids. Trimming took off 3 bases at V and 3 bases at J, with 9 bases between the two ends. CDR1 is ENHRY, CDR2 SYGVKD, per germline. CDR3 sequence (DNA): TGTGCCATCAGTGATCGAGGGGACTACGAGCAGTACTTC. It yields the protein CAISDRGDYEQYF.

The V gene is TRBV2, the J gene TRBJ1-2, with 7 bases that match TRBD1. V trimming: 6 bases; J trimming: 8 bases; junction bases outside the gene matches: 9. The germline CDR1 and CDR2 sequences are SNHLY and FYNNEI. The CDR3 has 13 residues. The CDR3 sequence is CASSAGTAMGYTF. CDR3 in DNA: TGTGCCAGCAGCGCTGGGACAGCTATGGGCTACACCTTC.

In its sample, this clonotype was seen many times. The chain couples TRBV9 to TRBJ2-1, with D perhaps TRBD2 (6 bases). CDR1 is SGDLS and CDR2 is YYNGEE in the germline V gene. This CDR3 has 15 amino acids. The germline V and J ends were trimmed by 0 bases and 2 bases, with 9 bases remaining between them. The CDR3 is CASSVVGLPYNEQFF. The CDR3 DNA reads TGTGCCAGCAGCGTAGTGGGACTCCCCTACAATGAGCAGTTCTTC.

This clonotype was counted a few times. The junction differs from germline at one of its ends, possibly a read error. V and J are TRBV7-7 and TRBJ2-3; TRBD1 agrees at 9 bases. The germline CDR1 and CDR2 sequences are SSHAT and FNYEAQ (reference sequence). The length of the CDR3 is 15 residues. CDR3 in amino acids: CASSPGTGTSDTQYF. As DNA, the CDR3 is TGTGCTAGCAGCCCCGGGACAGGGACGTCAGATACGCAGTATTTT. The full variable domain, in which reference TRBV7-7 and TRBJ2-3 provide the parts outside the CDR3, is GAGVSQSPRYKVTKRGQDVTLRCDPISSHATLYWYQQALGQGPEFLTYFNYEAQPDKSGLPSDRFSAERPEGSISTLTIQRTEQRDSAMYRCASSPGTGTSDTQYFGPGTRLTVL.

In its sample, this clonotype was seen many times. The J gene is TRBJ2-7, the V gene TRBV10-1; 10 nucleotides agree with TRBD1. This CDR3 is 14 amino acids long. Germline loops: CDR1 WNHNN, CDR2 SYGVQD (reference sequence). V lost 6 bases and J lost 3; bases outside the gene matches: 5. CDR3 nucleotide sequence: TGCGCCAGCAGCTCGACAGGGGGCGGCTACGAGCAGTACTTC. This encodes CASSSTGGGYEQYF.

This clonotype was counted ten times or more. The genes are TRBV7-8 and TRBJ1-1; no clear D gene. Trimming pared 0 bases from V and 3 bases from J, leaving 5 bases between. CDR1 is SGHVS and CDR2 is FQNEAQ in the germline V gene. This CDR3 is built from 13 residues. CDR3 amino acids: CASSLAPDTEAFF. The CDR3 nucleotides are TGTGCCAGCAGCTTAGCCCCCGACACTGAAGCTTTCTTT.

This clonotype was observed a few times. This chain uses TRBV12-3 or TRBV12-4 with TRBJ2-7, with 7 bases that match TRBD2. The CDR3 is made up of 15 amino acids. Germline trimming cut 7 bases from V and 2 bases from J; bases unmatched to any gene: 11. For the CDR3, the DNA is TGTGCCAGCACTCAAGTGGGCGGGGGACCCTACGAGCAGTACTTC. Translating gives CASTQVGGGPYEQYF.

V usage is TRBV5-1 and J usage is TRBJ1-1; D ambiguous. In germline, CDR1 is SGHRS, CDR2 YFSETQ. The V and J ends lost 0 bases and 2 bases respectively, with 8 bases between them. This CDR3 spans 14 amino acids. The CDR3 bases are TGCGCCAGCAGCTTGGTTTCGGCTAACACTGAAGCTTTCTTT. It is translated as CASSLVSANTEAFF. The full variable domain, with the rest looked up from reference TRBV5-1 and TRBJ1-1, is KAGVTQTPRYLIKTRGQQVTLSCSPISGHRSVSWYQQTPGQGLQFLFEYFSETQRNKGNFPGRFSGRQFSNSRSEMNVSTLELGDSALYLCASSLVSANTEAFFGQGTRLTVV.

The chain employs TRBV18 and TRBJ1-3; D is perhaps TRBD1 (5 bases). Trimming left V 1 base short and J 1 base short, with 8 bases between. The germline gives CDR1 KGHSH, CDR2 LQKENI. The length of the CDR3 is 15 residues. The CDR3 region has the DNA TGTGCCAGCTCACCACGGGGGGATTCTGGAAACACCATATATTTT. Protein: CASSPRGDSGNTIYF.

Ten or more counts support this clonotype. The chain combines TRBV25-1 with TRBJ2-7; TRBD1 aligns across 7 bases. The CDR3 is made up of 15 amino acids. Per germline, CDR1 MGHDK and CDR2 SYGVNS. V was clipped by 3 bases and J by 2 bases; unmatched bases: 7. CDR3 amino acids: CASSDNRGWTYEQYF. CDR3 bases: TGTGCCAGCAGTGATAACAGGGGATGGACCTACGAGCAGTACTTC.

This clonotype showed up just a few times. V and J are TRBV12-3 or TRBV12-4 and TRBJ1-5; TRBD1 matches at 9 bases. There are 17 residues in the CDR3. The V and J ends lost 1 base and 0 bases, in that order; junction bases with no gene match: 4. CDR3 protein: CASSLDWTGDSNQPQHF. DNA for the CDR3: TGTGCCAGCAGTTTAGATTGGACAGGGGATAGCAATCAGCCCCAGCATTTT.